The 21 T cell receptor beta chains below were found in one sample sequenced in a study of response to subunit inactivated influenza vaccine. TCRdb reprocessed the RT-PCR reads with MiXCR, giving one entry per CDR3 protein. The sample holds fewer than 200,000 distinct CDR3 sequences, approximately 8.7% seen once. Sequenced material: non-naive T cells sorted from PBMCs, taken on the day of vaccination. These receptors all come from a man between 45 and 60 years old who received an inactivated influenza vaccine.

The chain carries TRBV6-2 or TRBV6-3 and TRBJ2-5; D tentatively reads TRBD1 or TRBD2 (5 bases each). Germline CDR1 is MNHEY and CDR2 is SVGEGT. With 7 bases removed from V and 5 bases from J, the gap between germline ends came to 14 bases. The CDR3 has 13 amino acids. The chain's CDR3 is CASTGASRETQYF. The CDR3, as DNA: TGTGCCAGCACCGGGGCTAGCAGGGAGACCCAGTACTTC.

The chain employs TRBV27 and TRBJ2-3, with TRBD2 matching over 14 bases. With V trimmed by 6 bases and J by 8 bases, 7 bases remained unmatched. Germline assignment: CDR1 MNHEY and CDR2 SMNVEV (reference sequence). The CDR3 length is 15 residues. The CDR3: CASSRLAGGRGTQYF. CDR3 sequence (DNA): TGTGCCAGCAGCAGACTAGCGGGGGGGCGTGGTACGCAGTATTTT.

In this sample, this clonotype turned up a few times. The chain links TRBV3-1 to TRBJ1-2; 7 bases agree with TRBD1. The length of the CDR3 is 17 residues. From germline, CDR1 is LGHDT and CDR2 YNNKEL (reference sequence). Unmatched junction bases numbered 7, after V lost 0 bases and J lost 0 bases. Here the CDR3 reads CASSQDSGTAANYGYTF. As DNA, the CDR3 is TGTGCCAGCAGCCAAGATTCCGGGACAGCTGCTAACTATGGCTACACCTTC.

This clonotype was detected only a few times. This chain joins TRBV6-1 and TRBJ2-5; the D is unclear. Per germline, CDR1 MNHNS and CDR2 SASEGT. Trimming left V 2 bases short and J 12 bases short, with 13 bases between. The CDR3 runs 12 residues. In nucleotides, the CDR3 is TGTGCCAGCAGTGAAAATCCACACCCAGAGTACTTC. Amino acids: CASSENPHPEYF.

Many counts were recorded for this clonotype. This chain uses TRBV12-3 or TRBV12-4 with TRBJ1-1, with 11 positions matching TRBD1. The CDR3 length is 16 residues. With 7 bases clipped from V and 0 bases from J, the junction kept 7 bases outside the gene matches. Here the CDR3 reads CASKRDRGFMNTEAFF. Written as DNA, the CDR3 is TGTGCCAGCAAGCGGGACAGGGGGTTCATGAACACTGAAGCTTTCTTT.

This clonotype showed up many times. The V and J genes are TRBV5-1 and TRBJ2-7, with D tentatively TRBD2 (5 bases). Germline V gives CDR1 SGHRS, CDR2 YFSETQ. This CDR3 has 13 amino acids. Deletions cut 3 bases from V and 5 bases from J, with 12 bases between. The chain's CDR3 is CASSWGDKNEQYF. The CDR3 DNA reads as TGCGCCAGCAGCTGGGGAGATAAAAACGAGCAGTACTTC.

V is TRBV15 and J is TRBJ2-3; 12 bases are shared with TRBD2. The CDR3 runs to 16 residues. Germline lookup yields CDR1 LNHNV and CDR2 YYDKDF (reference sequence). The V segment lost 3 bases and the J segment 6 bases; nucleotides outside the gene matches: 7. The CDR3 region is CATSSGLAGLTDTQYF. CDR3 DNA sequence: TGTGCCACCAGCAGTGGACTAGCGGGACTCACGGATACGCAGTATTTT.

V is TRBV5-5 and J is TRBJ2-5; 7 nucleotides line up with TRBD2. This CDR3 comprises 15 residues. The V segment lost 5 bases and the J segment 0 bases; nucleotides outside the gene matches: 7. Germline assignment: CDR1 SGHKS and CDR2 YYEKEE (reference sequence). CDR3 region: CASSPGGRYQETQYF. The CDR3 coding sequence is TGTGCCAGCAGTCCCGGGGGGAGGTACCAAGAGACCCAGTACTTC.

With respect to this clonotype: Relative to the germline gene, one junction end is altered; a read error may explain this. The chain has TRBV20-1 and TRBJ1-4; D not resolved. The CDR3 is 11 residues long. The germline V gene encodes CDR1 DFQATT and CDR2 SNEGSKA (reference sequence). The CDR3 sequence: CSARVVEELFF. The CDR3, as DNA: TGCAGCGCTAGGGTCGTGGAGGAACTGTTTTTT.

This clonotype was observed a few times. This chain links TRBV29-1 with TRBJ2-7; 10 nucleotides line up with TRBD1. Germline-derived CDR1 and CDR2 are SQVTM and ANQGSEA. There are 14 residues in the CDR3. V shed 4 bases and J 6 bases; nucleotides not matched to a gene: 9. CDR3: CSVVTGQGSLEQYF. The CDR3 nucleotides are TGCAGCGTTGTAACGGGACAGGGGTCTCTCGAGCAGTACTTC.

This clonotype was picked up a small number of times. V and J are TRBV7-9 and TRBJ1-4; 7 bases map to TRBD1. After removal of 6 bases from V and 5 bases from J, the junction contained 9 bases not matched to a gene. The germline V gene has CDR1 SEHNR and CDR2 FQNEAQ (reference sequence). This CDR3 is built from 15 residues. Here the CDR3 DNA reads TGTGCCAGCAGTCCTACCGACAGGGCAAATGAAAAACTGTTTTTT. Translation: CASSPTDRANEKLFF. The variable domain in full, with the rest retrieved from reference TRBV7-9 and TRBJ1-4, is DTGVSQNPRHKITKRGQNVTFRCDPISEHNRLYWYRQTLGQGPEFLTYFQNEAQLEKSRLLSDRFSAERPKGSFSTLEIQRTEQGDSAMYLCASSPTDRANEKLFFGSGTQLSVL.

This clonotype was observed at least ten times. The V and J genes are TRBV7-2 and TRBJ2-1; 8 bases align to TRBD2. The CDR3 is 14 amino acids. The V and J ends lost 0 bases and 7 bases, in that order; junction bases with no gene match: 2. Germline lookup yields CDR1 SGHTA and CDR2 FQGNSA. The CDR3 region is CASSLAGGGNEQFF. CDR3 sequence (DNA): TGTGCCAGCAGCTTAGCCGGGGGGGGGAATGAGCAGTTCTTC.

This clonotype has only a few counts. The chain couples TRBV6-2 or TRBV6-3 to TRBJ2-5; 7 bases are a match to TRBD1. V lost 7 bases and J lost 3; bases outside the gene matches: 5. CDR1 and CDR2 from the germline V gene are MNHEY and SVGEGT. The CDR3 runs to 13 residues. CDR3 sequence reads: CASKRTGEETQYF. The CDR3 DNA sequence: TGTGCCAGCAAGCGGACAGGAGAAGAGACCCAGTACTTC.

This clonotype showed up many times. The chain links TRBV20-1 to TRBJ1-4; D ambiguous. Germline assignment: CDR1 DFQATT and CDR2 SNEGSKA (reference sequence). There are 12 residues in the CDR3. V shed 3 bases and J shed 5 bases, with 7 bases lying between them. The CDR3 region is CSASPENEKLFF. The CDR3 DNA sequence: TGCAGTGCTAGCCCGGAGAATGAAAAACTGTTTTTT.

The genes are TRBV7-9 and TRBJ1-2, with D perhaps matching TRBD1 (6 bases). Trimming shortened V by 5 bases and J by 3 bases, and 16 bases separated the two germline ends. The CDR3 is 15 residues long. Germline CDR1 and CDR2: SEHNR and FQNEAQ (reference sequence). The CDR3 loop is CASSPRRQEDYGYTF. The CDR3 nucleotides read TGTGCCAGCAGCCCGCGTAGACAGGAGGACTATGGCTACACCTTC.

The V call is TRBV4-3, the J call TRBJ1-1; the D gene is possibly TRBD1 (6 bases). Trimming pared 1 base from V and 9 bases from J, leaving 18 bases between. The CDR3 is made up of 15 amino acids. Per the germline V gene, CDR1 is LGHNA and CDR2 is YSLEER. CDR3 sequence reads: CASSQGRGGRGKAFF. The CDR3 DNA sequence: TGCGCCAGCAGCCAAGGTCGGGGGGGCCGGGGGAAAGCTTTCTTT.

This clonotype was found many times. The rearrangement joins TRBV3-1 to TRBJ2-1, with 7 positions matching TRBD2. Per the germline V gene, CDR1 is LGHDT and CDR2 is YNNKEL (reference sequence). This CDR3 region has 14 residues. Trimming cost V 4 bases and J 7 bases; bases outside gene matches: 7. Here the CDR3 DNA reads TGTGCCAGCAGCCCTACTAATAGCGGGAATGAGCAGTTCTTC. It yields the protein CASSPTNSGNEQFF.

This clonotype has more than one count but fewer than ten. V is TRBV25-1 and J is TRBJ1-3; perhaps TRBD1 as D (6 bases). CDR3 length: 15 amino acids. The ends were cut back, 6 bases at V and 2 bases at J, with 14 bases in the middle. Germline loops: CDR1 MGHDK, CDR2 SYGVNS. CDR3 amino acids: CASRDSYIPGNTIYF. The DNA of the CDR3 is TGTGCCAGCAGGGACAGCTACATCCCTGGAAACACCATATATTTT.

The V and J genes are TRBV13 and TRBJ2-1, with D maybe TRBD1 (6 bases). Trimming cost V 5 bases and J 4 bases, with 18 bases left between them. The CDR3 has 16 amino acids. Looked up from germline, CDR1 is PRHDT and CDR2 is FYEKMQ (reference sequence). As DNA, the CDR3 is TGTGCCAGCAGCCAAACCCGGGACACATTTTACAATGAGCAGTTCTTC. Translation: CASSQTRDTFYNEQFF.

The chain couples TRBV11-2 to TRBJ2-7; 9 nucleotides line up with TRBD1. The CDR3 sequence is 13 residues long. Germline V gene data show CDR1 as SGHAT and CDR2 as FQNNGV. V was clipped by 0 bases and J by 7 bases; unmatched bases: 1. CDR3 sequence reads: CASSLEDRGEQYF. The CDR3 nucleotides are TGTGCCAGCAGCTTAGAGGACAGGGGTGAGCAGTACTTC.

This clonotype has a handful of counts. The CDR3 nucleotides are TGTGCCATCAGTGACCGGACAGGGGTGACCGGGGAGCTGTTTTTT. It translates to CAISDRTGVTGELFF. The chain is built from TRBV10-3 and TRBJ2-2; 9 nucleotides match TRBD1. Germline V gene data show CDR1 as ENHRY and CDR2 as SYGVKD. CDR3 length: 15 residues. V was pared by 3 bases and J by 5 bases, with 4 bases of the junction left unmatched.